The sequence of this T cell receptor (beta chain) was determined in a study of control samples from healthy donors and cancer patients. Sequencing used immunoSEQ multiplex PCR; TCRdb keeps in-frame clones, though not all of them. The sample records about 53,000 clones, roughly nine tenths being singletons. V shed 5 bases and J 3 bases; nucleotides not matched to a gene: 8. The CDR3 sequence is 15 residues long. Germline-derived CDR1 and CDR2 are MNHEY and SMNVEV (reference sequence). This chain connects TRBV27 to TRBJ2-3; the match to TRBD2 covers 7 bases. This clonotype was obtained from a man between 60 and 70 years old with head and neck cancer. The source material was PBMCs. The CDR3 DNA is TGTGCCAGCAGTATTCAGCGGGAACGGACAGATACGCAGTATTTT. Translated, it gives CASSIQRERTDTQYF.